This record concerns one T cell receptor beta chain sequence. Per the authors' pipeline: Reference gene primer amplification yielded estimated nucleated cell counts. Some clones are missing from TCRdb's copy, which holds only in-frame ones; the method was immunoSEQ multiplex PCR. V, J and clone size are those of that table, while D and trimming were read from the DNA. Of roughly 100,000 clones in the sample, roughly 84% were seen once. The data belong to a study of blood T cell repertoires in COVID-19. Study summary: COVID-19 samples, acute and convalescent, were from the United States, Italy and Spain. T cells, B-cell-depleted T cells, or PBMCs provided the cDNA or gDNA that served as material.

The germline CDR1 and CDR2 sequences are SGHVS and FQNEAQ. The CDR3 is made up of 14 amino acids. V lost 1 base and J lost 6, with 7 bases in between. The TCR comes from a human donor in a cohort sampled during active COVID-19. The specimen was peripheral blood. J is TRBJ1-6 and V is TRBV7-8; maybe TRBD1 (5 bases). The CDR3 DNA sequence: TGTGCCAGCAGCTTAGTCAGGGTTAATTCACCCCTCCACTTT. Its translation is CASSLVRVNSPLHF.